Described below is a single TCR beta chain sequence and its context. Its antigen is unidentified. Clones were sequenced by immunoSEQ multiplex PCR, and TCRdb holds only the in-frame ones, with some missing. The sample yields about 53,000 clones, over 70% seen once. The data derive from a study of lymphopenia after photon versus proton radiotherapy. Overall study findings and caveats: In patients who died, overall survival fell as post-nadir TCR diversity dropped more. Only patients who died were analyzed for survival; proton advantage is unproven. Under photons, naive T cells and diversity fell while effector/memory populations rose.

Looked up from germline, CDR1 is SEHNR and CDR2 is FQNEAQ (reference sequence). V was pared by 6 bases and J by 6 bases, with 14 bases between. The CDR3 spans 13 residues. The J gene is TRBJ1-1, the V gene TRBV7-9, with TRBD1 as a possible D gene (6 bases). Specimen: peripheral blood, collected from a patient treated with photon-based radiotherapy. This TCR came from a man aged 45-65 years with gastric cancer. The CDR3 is CASRPQGVPEAFF. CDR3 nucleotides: TGTGCCAGCAGACCACAGGGAGTGCCTGAAGCTTTCTTT. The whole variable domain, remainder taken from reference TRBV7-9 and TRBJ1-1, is DTGVSQNPRHKITKRGQNVTFRCDPISEHNRLYWYRQTLGQGPEFLTYFQNEAQLEKSRLLSDRFSAERPKGSFSTLEIQRTEQGDSAMYLCASRPQGVPEAFFGQGTRLTVV.